The following is a TCR beta chain sequence with its context. This entry belongs to a study of blood T cell repertoires in COVID-19. For the study at large: Specimens from acute and convalescent COVID-19 originated in the United States, Italy and Spain. Sources were T cells, B-cell-depleted T cells, or PBMCs; the material itself was cDNA or gDNA.

The CDR3 is made up of 13 amino acids. Trimming shortened V by 3 bases and J by 9 bases, and 15 bases separated the two germline ends. Germline V gives CDR1 LGHDT, CDR2 YNNKEL (reference sequence). Under the authors' procedure: Researchers report that nucleated cell counts were estimated from reference gene primer amplification. Profiling relied on immunoSEQ multiplex PCR, and the TCRdb table lists in-frame clones only, not all of them. V and J calls and clone size are those listed in that table; D and trimming were worked out from the DNA. The repertoire consists of some 100,000 clones, with 89% occurring once and the leading ten covering approximately 5.6%.

The chain recombines TRBV3-1 (or the pseudogene TRBV3-2) with TRBJ2-7; possible D gene TRBD2, 6 bases. The source material was peripheral blood. This clonotype was obtained from a woman of 80 years or more with active COVID-19. The CDR3 loop reads CASSQGRGCGQYF. DNA for the CDR3: TGTGCCAGCAGCCAGGGGCGGGGCTGTGGGCAGTACTTC.